The subject of this entry is one TCR beta chain. The antigen remains undetermined. This specimen comes from a study of cytomegalovirus exposure and HLA in healthy donors. Regarding the study as a whole: Confirmation was obtained in vitro that a few CMV-associated chains are specific for CMV antigens. HLA alleles showed associations with some 15,000 TCR beta sequences in a later analysis, at a 0.05 false discovery rate. Reports described diagnosis of cytomegalovirus status by the classifier as highly specific and sensitive.

The PCR ran on 60 Vbeta and 13 Jbeta primers. Profiling relied on immunoSEQ multiplex PCR, and the TCRdb table lists in-frame clones only, not all of them. The top ten hold about 11% of the sample, which has fewer than 50,000 clones, roughly 60% seen once. CDR1 and CDR2 from the germline V gene are SGHRS and YFSETQ. This CDR3 has 16 residues. The ends were cut back, 5 bases at V and 3 bases at J, with 21 bases in the middle. Source material: PBMCs. The sequence derives from a man aged 55 to 70 in good health and CMV-seropositive. The rearrangement uses TRBV5-1 and TRBJ2-7; weak D call: TRBD1 (5 bases). This CDR3 reads CASRFQGSATHYEQYF. The CDR3 DNA sequence: TGCGCCAGCAGATTTCAGGGCTCTGCTACCCACTACGAGCAGTACTTC.